A single sample is the source of the 2 T cell receptor beta chains below, sequenced in a study of T cell responses to AZD1222 COVID-19 vaccine. The data were produced by immunoSEQ multiplex PCR, yet TCRdb's version contains in-frame clones alone and is incomplete. The repertoire has about 190,000 clones, 75% to 90% of them found once; the top ten carry about 3%. The sequenced sample was peripheral blood, obtained on day 0 of MenACWY control vaccination. The receptors shown here come from an adult in good health.

The V gene is TRBV5-6, the J gene TRBJ1-5, with a weak D call TRBD1 (5 bases). Trimming removed 2 bases at V and 7 bases at J, with 19 bases between. The germline gives CDR1 SGHDT, CDR2 YYEEEE. The CDR3 is 16 residues long. CDR3 in DNA: TGTGCCAGCAGCTTATCGCCGGGGGGTCGGGAACAGCCCCAGCATTTT. It encodes CASSLSPGGREQPQHF.

This rearrangement joins TRBV30 to TRBJ2-1, with TRBD1 as a possible D gene (6 bases). Germline loops: CDR1 GTSNPN, CDR2 SVGIG (reference sequence). Trimming stripped 2 bases from V and 0 bases from J, with 11 bases between. The CDR3 spans 15 residues. Written as DNA, the CDR3 is TGTGCCTGGAGTCTCGGACAGAGCTCCTACAATGAGCAGTTCTTC. Protein sequence: CAWSLGQSSYNEQFF.